This passage covers 18 T cell receptor beta chains from one sample sequenced in a study of T cells after yellow fever vaccination. From the 5' RACE reads, TCRdb called clonotypes with MiXCR, one entry per CDR3 protein. The profile covers 50,000 to 75,000 distinct CDR3 sequences, with 5.7% appearing a single time and about a third taken by the ten largest. The input for sequencing was PBMCs, either bulk or a sorted T-cell subset (CD4+, CD8+, memory, or dextramer-sorted; not recorded which), taken on the day of the yellow fever booster vaccination. The receptors were sampled from a man aged 18 to 29 who received the YFV17D yellow fever vaccine.

This clonotype was seen repeatedly, ten times or more. V is TRBV6-5 and J is TRBJ1-2; a weak D match, TRBD1 (5 bases). Between the trimmed V and J ends, which lost 0 bases and 4 bases, there was a span of 18 bases. Germline V gene data show CDR1 as MNHEY and CDR2 as SVGAGI. CDR3 length: 17 residues. CDR3 bases: TGTGCCAGCAGTTACTCAGGGGCCTCCTCCTCCTTCTATGGCTACACCTTC. Residues: CASSYSGASSSFYGYTF.

This clonotype was seen a few times. This sequence joins TRBV24-1 and TRBJ2-3, with TRBD1 as a possible D gene (5 bases). Germline assignment: CDR1 KGHDR and CDR2 SFDVKD. V was trimmed by 3 bases and J by 4 bases, leaving 10 bases between them. The CDR3 extends over 14 amino acids. The CDR3 spells CATSDPTGPDTQYF. The CDR3 nucleotides read TGTGCCACCAGTGATCCAACAGGCCCAGATACGCAGTATTTT.

This clonotype was seen repeatedly, ten times or more. This chain connects TRBV4-3 to TRBJ2-3; 7 bases are shared with TRBD2. Germline V gives CDR1 LGHNA, CDR2 YSLEER. The CDR3 is made up of 17 amino acids. J was trimmed by 2 bases and V by 0 bases; bases with no gene match: 8. DNA of the CDR3: TGCGCCAGCAGCCAAGATCCCTCGGGGGGTTACACAGATACGCAGTATTTT. This codes for CASSQDPSGGYTDTQYF.

This clonotype showed up many times. The gene calls are TRBV20-1 and TRBJ2-1, with D unresolved. CDR1 and CDR2 (germline): DFQATT, SNEGSKA (reference sequence). The length of the CDR3 is 10 residues. V was pared by 3 bases and J by 9 bases, with 6 bases between. The CDR3 is CSASVREQFF. For the CDR3, the DNA is TGCAGTGCTAGCGTTCGTGAGCAGTTCTTC.

There are a few counts of this clonotype. V and J are TRBV19 and TRBJ1-1, with 7 bases identical to TRBD1. V was pared by 6 bases and J by 0 bases, with 4 bases of the junction left unmatched. Germline CDR1 and CDR2: LNHDA and SQIVND (reference sequence). The CDR3 covers 14 residues. The DNA for the CDR3 is TGTGCCAGTAGACCAGACAGGGTGAACACTGAAGCTTTCTTT. Encoded protein: CASRPDRVNTEAFF.

Only a few counts were recorded for this clonotype. This sequence joins TRBV6-2 or TRBV6-3 and TRBJ1-2, with D maybe TRBD1 (5 bases). This CDR3 has 15 residues. CDR1 MNHEY and CDR2 SVGEGT come from the germline V gene. V lost 2 bases and J lost 5, with 15 bases in between. CDR3 loop: CASSYAAGKSYGYTF. CDR3 in DNA: TGTGCCAGCAGTTACGCCGCAGGGAAATCTTATGGCTACACCTTC.

The chain uses TRBV19 and TRBJ2-7; 7 nucleotides line up with TRBD1. The germline gives CDR1 LNHDA, CDR2 SQIVND (reference sequence). CDR3 length: 15 amino acids. V was pared by 3 bases and J by 4 bases, with 9 bases of the junction left unmatched. The CDR3 DNA reads TGTGCCAGTAGTATGGACAGGAATGGGCTTTACGAGCAGTACTTC. It encodes CASSMDRNGLYEQYF.

This clonotype was recorded at least ten times. This chain connects TRBV27 to TRBJ2-7, with 8 bases fitting TRBD1. Germline V CDR1 and CDR2: MNHEY, SMNVEV (reference sequence). The CDR3 runs to 14 residues. The ends lost 4 bases at V and 2 bases at J; junction bases unmatched: 4. CDR3 in DNA: TGTGCCAGCAGTTCAGGGGGCCTCCCCTACGAGCAGTACGTC. Amino acid sequence: CASSSGGLPYEQYV.

This clonotype showed up many times. V is TRBV7-2 and J is TRBJ2-1, with TRBD2 matching over 14 bases. With V trimmed by 5 bases and J by 1 base, 7 bases remained unmatched. The germline V gene has CDR1 SGHTA and CDR2 FQGNSA. This CDR3 comprises 18 residues. In DNA, the CDR3 is TGTGCCAGCAGCCCACGACTAGCGGGGGGGTGGTCCTACAATGAGCAGTTCTTC. Translated, it gives CASSPRLAGGWSYNEQFF.

Regarding this clonotype: One end of the junction is discordant with germline, which a read error may explain. The rearrangement joins TRBV12-3 or TRBV12-4 to TRBJ1-2; no reliable D call. The length of the CDR3 is 16 residues. In nucleotides, the CDR3 is TGTGTCAGCAGTTATTCCTGGAGCCAGGCTAACTATGGCTACACCTTC. Translating gives CVSSYSWSQANYGYTF.

This clonotype was counted between two and nine times. The chain has TRBV7-9 and TRBJ2-5; D might be TRBD1 or TRBD2, each matching 5 bases. Deletions cut 3 bases from V and 7 bases from J, with 15 bases between. CDR1 is SEHNR and CDR2 is FQNEAQ in the germline V gene (reference sequence). The CDR3 is made up of 14 amino acids. The CDR3, as DNA: TGTGCCAGCAGCTTGCCGGGACCGGTGGGGACCCAGTACTTC. Encoded protein: CASSLPGPVGTQYF.

The CDR3 bases are TGTGCCAGCGGGGGGGACGGGGCCGGTCCTAACTATGGCTACACCTTC. Encoded protein: CASGGDGAGPNYGYTF. The gene calls are TRBV2 and TRBJ1-2; possibly TRBD1 for D (5 bases). The ends were cut back, 8 bases at V and 0 bases at J, with 19 bases in the middle. The CDR3 spans 16 residues. The germline CDR1 and CDR2 sequences are SNHLY and FYNNEI.

This clonotype came up many times. The CDR3 reads CASSLEGTRLNYEQYF. DNA for the CDR3: TGTGCCAGCAGCTTAGAGGGGACCCGATTAAACTACGAGCAGTACTTC. The V and J genes are TRBV7-9 and TRBJ2-7, with D perhaps matching TRBD1 or TRBD2 (5 bases each). The CDR3 has 16 residues. The ends were cut back, 1 base at V and 3 bases at J, with 16 bases in the middle. Germline loops: CDR1 SEHNR, CDR2 FQNEAQ (reference sequence). The whole variable domain, filled in from reference TRBV7-9 and TRBJ2-7, reads DTGVSQNPRHKITKRGQNVTFRCDPISEHNRLYWYRQTLGQGPEFLTYFQNEAQLEKSRLLSDRFSAERPKGSFSTLEIQRTEQGDSAMYLCASSLEGTRLNYEQYFGPGTRLTVT.

The V call is TRBV4-1, the J call TRBJ1-6, with TRBD1 matching over 8 bases. V trimming: 2 bases; J trimming: 5 bases; junction bases outside the gene matches: 5. There are 16 residues in the CDR3. Germline CDR1 MGHRA, CDR2 YSYEKL. The DNA of the CDR3 is TGCGCCAGCAGCCAAAAGGGGACAGGTGATAATTCACCCCTCCACTTT. Translation: CASSQKGTGDNSPLHF.

This clonotype was seen repeatedly, ten times or more. This sequence joins TRBV7-9 and TRBJ2-7, with D perhaps assigned TRBD1 or TRBD2 (5 bases each). Germline V gene sequence: CDR1 SEHNR, CDR2 FQNEAQ (reference sequence). Trimming stripped 8 bases from V and 5 bases from J, with 13 bases between. This CDR3 has 12 amino acids. This CDR3 is CASRDGIHEQYF. DNA of the CDR3: TGTGCCAGCCGGGACGGGATTCACGAGCAGTACTTC.

This clonotype has ten or more counts. CDR3 nucleotides: TGTGCCAGCAGCCCTACCTTGGGAGATACGCAGTATTTT. As protein: CASSPTLGDTQYF. This rearrangement joins TRBV4-2 to TRBJ2-3; no firm D call. Germline V gene lookup returns CDR1 LGHNA and CDR2 YNFKEQ. Trimming removed 4 bases at V and 5 bases at J, with 10 bases between. The CDR3 contains 13 residues.

This clonotype has ten or more counts. The V and J genes are TRBV12-3 or TRBV12-4 and TRBJ2-1, with D possibly being TRBD1 (6 bases). CDR3 length: 17 residues. The V end lost 6 bases, the J end lost 2 bases, and 20 bases lay between the germline ends. As DNA, the CDR3 is TGTGCCAGCAGAACCTCTCTCGGGACACCTCCCTACAATGAGCAGTTCTTC. It specifies CASRTSLGTPPYNEQFF.

The chain uses TRBV5-4 and TRBJ2-6; either TRBD1 or TRBD2 may supply D (5 bases each). The CDR3 consists of 15 residues. V was clipped by 4 bases and J by 0 bases, with 8 bases between them. Germline-derived CDR1 and CDR2 are SGHNT and YYREEE (reference sequence). The CDR3 protein is CASSPGLSGANVLTF. CDR3 in DNA: TGTGCCAGCAGCCCGGGGCTCTCTGGGGCCAACGTCCTGACTTTC.